Listed below are T cell receptor beta chains from one sample, sequenced in a study. TCRdb re-analysed the 5' RACE reads in MiXCR, keeping a single row per CDR3 protein. Among 35,000 to 50,000 distinct CDR3 sequences listed, approximately 28% were seen once. Sequenced sample: tumor-infiltrating memory CD4+ T cells sorted from the breast tumor. Every receptor here comes from a female donor with breast cancer. CDR3s include the opening cysteine and the closing phenylalanine or tryptophan. The D gene is left open where the match is weak. Only part of the rows carry a size: once, few, many, or a class if the clone is expanded.

clone_size: .
v_call: TRBV20-1
d_call: TRBD1
j_call: TRBJ2-5
cdr3_nt: TGCAGTGCTAGCACAGGGGGACCACAAGAGACCCAGTACTTC
cdr3_aa: CSASTGGPQETQYF

clone_size: .
v_call: TRBV12-3/TRBV12-4
d_call: TRBD1
j_call: TRBJ1-4
cdr3_nt: TGTGCCAGCCGGGAACAGGGGTTCGGGGAAAAACTGTTTTTT
cdr3_aa: CASREQGFGEKLFF

clone_size: few
v_call: TRBV4-1
d_call: .
j_call: TRBJ1-5
cdr3_nt: TGCGCCAGCAGCCAAGTAAGGGGCGGCAATCAGCCCCAGCATTTT
cdr3_aa: CASSQVRGGNQPQHF

clone_size: many
v_call: TRBV4-1
d_call: TRBD2
j_call: TRBJ2-1
cdr3_nt: TGCGCCAGCAGCCAAGAAGTGACTAGCGGGCTCTACAATGAGCAGTTCTTC
cdr3_aa: CASSQEVTSGLYNEQFF

clone_size: few
v_call: TRBV20-1
d_call: .
j_call: TRBJ1-2
cdr3_nt: TGCAGTGCTAGAGATCACAGAGACGACCCTTATAACTATGGCTACACCTTC
cdr3_aa: CSARDHRDDPYNYGYTF

clone_size: .
v_call: TRBV12-3/TRBV12-4
d_call: .
j_call: TRBJ1-2
cdr3_nt: TGTGCCACCAGAAAAGGACTCGGCGACTATGGCTACACCTTC
cdr3_aa: CATRKGLGDYGYTF

clone_size: .
v_call: TRBV5-5
d_call: .
j_call: TRBJ2-2
cdr3_nt: TGTGCCAGCAGCTTGGAAGAGGGGGGGCAGGCCGGGGAGCTGTTTTTT
cdr3_aa: CASSLEEGGQAGELFF

clone_size: .
v_call: TRBV7-3
d_call: .
j_call: TRBJ2-3
cdr3_nt: TGTGCCAGCAGCTCGGTAGCGGCCGATACGCAGTATTTT
cdr3_aa: CASSSVAADTQYF

clone_size: .
v_call: TRBV7-2
d_call: TRBD2
j_call: TRBJ2-7
cdr3_nt: TGTGCCAGCAGCCCACCCGCGGGACTAGCGGGCGCTGGTAATGAGCAGTACTTC
cdr3_aa: CASSPPAGLAGAGNEQYF

clone_size: few
v_call: TRBV28
d_call: .
j_call: TRBJ1-1
cdr3_nt: TGTGCCAGCAGTTTTGAGTATGCGAACACTGAAGCTTTCTTT
cdr3_aa: CASSFEYANTEAFF

clone_size: medium-sized
v_call: TRBV7-2
d_call: .
j_call: TRBJ2-1
cdr3_nt: TGTGCCAGCAGCTCCCCAGCGGGTAGCAATGAGCAGTTCTTC
cdr3_aa: CASSSPAGSNEQFF

clone_size: many
v_call: TRBV6-6
d_call: .
j_call: TRBJ1-5
cdr3_nt: TGTGCCAGCAGTGAGGACAAGGCCCAGCATTTT
cdr3_aa: CASSEDKAQHF

clone_size: .
v_call: TRBV9
d_call: TRBD1
j_call: TRBJ1-1
cdr3_nt: TGTGCCAGCAGCCCCTCGGGACAGGGGCAAGTGGGGACTGAAGCTTTCTTT
cdr3_aa: CASSPSGQGQVGTEAFF

clone_size: .
v_call: TRBV5-1
d_call: TRBD2
j_call: TRBJ2-5
cdr3_nt: TGCGCCAGCAGCTCTAGCGGGGTAGAGACCCAGTACTTC
cdr3_aa: CASSSSGVETQYF

clone_size: .
v_call: TRBV27
d_call: .
j_call: TRBJ1-3
cdr3_nt: TGTGCCAGCAGTTCCCAGTACTCTGGAAACACCATATATTTT
cdr3_aa: CASSSQYSGNTIYF

clone_size: .
v_call: TRBV7-9
d_call: TRBD2
j_call: TRBJ2-5
cdr3_nt: TGTGCCACCACGGTCCAGGGAGGGCATGACCAAGAGACCCAGTACTTC
cdr3_aa: CATTVQGGHDQETQYF

clone_size: .
v_call: TRBV20-1
d_call: TRBD1
j_call: TRBJ2-7
cdr3_nt: TGCAGTGCTAGAGATCAGGGACAGGTGACCTACGAGCAGTACTTC
cdr3_aa: CSARDQGQVTYEQYF

clone_size: .
v_call: TRBV4-3
d_call: .
j_call: TRBJ2-7
cdr3_nt: TGCGCCAGCAGCCAAGCCCCTACCGGGGCCTACGAGCAGTACTTC
cdr3_aa: CASSQAPTGAYEQYF

clone_size: many
v_call: TRBV5-1
d_call: .
j_call: TRBJ1-4
cdr3_nt: TGCGCCAGCAGCCCCCGGACTGGCCCAACTAATGAAAAACTGTTTTTT
cdr3_aa: CASSPRTGPTNEKLFF

clone_size: .
v_call: TRBV7-9
d_call: .
j_call: TRBJ1-1
cdr3_nt: TGTGCCAGCAGCTTAGGGGAGGGACGTGAAGCTTTCTTT
cdr3_aa: CASSLGEGREAFF

clone_size: few
v_call: TRBV7-6
d_call: TRBD1
j_call: TRBJ1-1
cdr3_nt: TGTGCCAGCAGCGCTCAGGGGGGGGCCGGACAGATCACCTCTGAAGCTTTCTTT
cdr3_aa: CASSAQGGAGQITSEAFF

clone_size: .
v_call: TRBV5-1
d_call: TRBD2
j_call: TRBJ2-7
cdr3_nt: TGCGCCAGCAGCTTGGGTTCTAGCGGGAGTGAAGAGCAGTACTTC
cdr3_aa: CASSLGSSGSEEQYF

clone_size: few
v_call: TRBV10-1
d_call: TRBD1
j_call: TRBJ2-2
cdr3_nt: TGCGCCAGCAGTTCGGACAGGCGGACCGGGGAGCTGTTTTTT
cdr3_aa: CASSSDRRTGELFF

clone_size: .
v_call: TRBV4-1
d_call: TRBD1
j_call: TRBJ1-2
cdr3_nt: TGCGCCAGCGGGACAGGCTATGGCTACACCTTC
cdr3_aa: CASGTGYGYTF

clone_size: many
v_call: TRBV28
d_call: .
j_call: TRBJ1-1
cdr3_nt: TGTGCCAGCAGCCCCTTTGGGGTGAACACTGAAGCTTTCTTT
cdr3_aa: CASSPFGVNTEAFF

clone_size: few
v_call: TRBV5-5
d_call: TRBD2
j_call: TRBJ2-1
cdr3_nt: TGTGCCAGCCGATTCGGGGGGTCGTTAAACAATGAGCAGTTCTTC
cdr3_aa: CASRFGGSLNNEQFF

clone_size: .
v_call: TRBV5-1
d_call: TRBD2
j_call: TRBJ2-4
cdr3_nt: TGCGCCAGCAGCTCGACTAGCGGGGGGAACCACCCCAAAAACATTCAGTACTTC
cdr3_aa: CASSSTSGGNHPKNIQYF

clone_size: .
v_call: TRBV9
d_call: TRBD1
j_call: TRBJ1-6
cdr3_nt: TGTGCCAGCAGCGTAGGGGTGGACAGGGAATCACCCCTCCACTTT
cdr3_aa: CASSVGVDRESPLHF

clone_size: .
v_call: TRBV20-1
d_call: TRBD2
j_call: TRBJ2-4
cdr3_nt: TGCAGTGCGCGGACTAGCGGGAGGGGCAAAAACATTCAGTACTTC
cdr3_aa: CSARTSGRGKNIQYF

clone_size: few
v_call: TRBV7-9
d_call: TRBD2
j_call: TRBJ2-3
cdr3_nt: TGTGCCAGCAGCTTTCTAGCGGGGGTAGCCGAAGGAACGCAGTATTTT
cdr3_aa: CASSFLAGVAEGTQYF

clone_size: few
v_call: TRBV4-2
d_call: TRBD1
j_call: TRBJ2-7
cdr3_nt: TGTGCCAGCAGCCGAAAAGGGGACAGGGTCTACGAGCAGTACTTC
cdr3_aa: CASSRKGDRVYEQYF

clone_size: .
v_call: TRBV7-9
d_call: TRBD2
j_call: TRBJ2-3
cdr3_nt: TGTGCCAGCAGCTTGGGAGCGGGAGGGTTCACAGATACGCAGTATTTT
cdr3_aa: CASSLGAGGFTDTQYF

clone_size: few
v_call: TRBV12-3/TRBV12-4
d_call: .
j_call: TRBJ2-1
cdr3_nt: TGTGCCAGCAGTCCCCCCCTACTAGCTCAGTGGGACTACAATGAGCAGTTCTTC
cdr3_aa: CASSPPLLAQWDYNEQFF

clone_size: .
v_call: TRBV20-1
d_call: .
j_call: TRBJ2-2
cdr3_nt: TGCAGTGCTAGAAACGGACCCTTCGGGGAGCTGTTTTTT
cdr3_aa: CSARNGPFGELFF

clone_size: .
v_call: TRBV7-9
d_call: .
j_call: TRBJ2-3
cdr3_nt: TGTGCCAGCAGCCAATCTGCTGGGATTAACACAGATACGCAGTATTTT
cdr3_aa: CASSQSAGINTDTQYF